This T cell receptor (beta chain) was identified during a study of PD-1 blockade in classical Hodgkin lymphoma (dated by TCRdb to about 2020). About the investigation overall: Nivolumab dosing was 3 mg/kg intravenously every 2 weeks, continuing until either disease progression or unacceptable toxicity. A peripheral blood immune signature of response to PD-1 blockade in classical Hodgkin lymphoma was defined using TCR beta sequencing and CyTOF.

Genomic DNA was extracted with the Qiagen DNeasy kit from unsorted PBMCs and from negatively selected CD4+ and CD8+ fractions. TCR beta CDR3 regions were subjected to amplification by immunoSEQ multiplex PCR with primers that anneal to V and J segments. A synthetic immune receptor repertoire was used to minimize amplification bias, and any residual bias was removed computationally once sequencing was done. The authors' analysis ran thus. Repertoire diversity was quantified as the Shannon entropy index using custom Python scripts. Unsorted, CD4+ and CD8+ repertoires were analyzed separately, except in combined analyses where CD4+ and CD8+ sequences were merged in silico. Clonal expansion was defined as at least a 2-fold frequency increase after treatment relative to C1D1, with a pseudocount of 0.5 for undetected baseline clones. Clones with 0 or 1 copy at C1D1 were classified as singleton clones, and clones with 2 or more copies were classified as non-singleton clones. Clones expanded in unsorted samples were labelled as CD4+, CD8+ or unknown by matching protein sequences in sorted samples from the same patient. Wilcoxon tests on paired samples were used to test diversity changes from C1D1 to C4D1. Sourced from immuneACCESS, this table was stored by TCRdb with only in-frame sequences that have V and J called. A share of the clones is absent; for the studies checked, an unresolved V gene accounts for under half, and the remainder has no known explanation. V, J and clone size derive from that table, while D and trimming were established from the DNA sequence. The table for this sample lists tens of thousands of clones; 90% of them were counted only once. Together, the top ten hold around 3% of the sample.

In the case of this clone: Its cognate antigen has yet to be identified. Per-nucleotide qualities are absent, and no much larger clonotype sits a single base away.

The time point label for this specimen denotes: cycle 4 day 1 (C4D1), after more than 5 weeks of nivolumab. All trial patients had relapsed after autologous stem cell transplantation, with cohorts A, B and C differing in prior brentuximab vedotin exposure. The trial cohort comprised about 60 patients with relapsed/refractory classical Hodgkin lymphoma whose best overall responses were complete response, partial response or progressive disease. In the multi-cohort phase II CheckMate 205 trial, trial patients received single-agent nivolumab. An independent review committee assessed best overall response by applying the 2007 International Working Group response criteria. Trial PBMCs were collected immediately before nivolumab initiation (C1D1) and during therapy at cycle 2 day 1 and cycle 4 day 1. After peripheral blood was drawn into 8 mL Vacutainer Cell Preparation Tubes, PBMCs were isolated by centrifugation and then cryopreserved.

What the study reported, not specific to this receptor: Trial patients achieving complete response had baseline diversity similar to newly diagnosed patients, whereas partial responders and progressors had significantly lower diversity. Patients starting nivolumab less than 1 year after ASCT had lower diversity and were excluded from later analyses to avoid confounding by immune reconstitution. The study was restricted to a single clinical trial cohort, and the causes of repertoire differences, possibly disease activity or prior therapy, were left undefined. Baseline TCR diversity was reported to be lower in newly diagnosed patients than in healthy donors, and even lower in relapsed/refractory patients. CD4+ but not CD8+ TCR diversity rose significantly by C4D1 (p=0.0027 vs p=0.16), most apparent in complete responders (p=0.02).

Sequencing used peripheral blood mononuclear cells (PBMCs), obtained before the fourth cycle of nivolumab. This clonotype originated in a human donor with classical Hodgkin lymphoma.

The DNA sequence is given as TGTGCCAGCAGTGGGATCCTACGGAACGGAAACACCATATATTTT. It translates as CASSGILRNGNTIYF. The rearrangement combines TRBV6-5 with TRBJ1-3; no D gene call is confident. The cysteine opens and the phenylalanine closes a CDR3 of 15 amino acids. Of the read, only the CDR3 DNA is kept; its 45 bases are in frame from base 1. Trimming removed 5 bases from V and 4 bases from J, leaving 15 bases between the germline ends. CDR1 MNHEY and CDR2 SVGAGI were looked up in the germline V gene.